Listed below are T cell receptor beta chains from one sample, sequenced in a study of siplizumab effects on memory and regulatory T cells. Sequencing used immunoSEQ multiplex PCR; TCRdb keeps in-frame clones, though not all of them. The profile shows about 69,000 clones, 88% of them singletons. Sequenced: Tregs sorted from blood. Receptors were obtained from a human donor in good health. Each CDR3 is given with its conserved first and last residue. Fields, in order: clone size, D gene, J gene, V gene, CDR3 protein, CDR3 DNA. The D gene is left open where the match is weak. Only part of the rows carry a size: once, few, many, or a class if the clone is expanded.

- | TRBD1 | TRBJ1-6 | TRBV5-6 | CASSLWTGSSYNSPLHF | TGTGCCAGCAGCTTGTGGACAGGTAGCTCCTATAATTCACCCCTCCACTTT
- | - | TRBJ2-5 | TRBV4-2 | CASSQDGLEGEETQYF | TGTGCCAGCAGCCAAGATGGACTAGAGGGGGAAGAGACCCAGTACTTC
- | - | TRBJ2-1 | TRBV27 | CATSGAGAYNEQFF | TGTGCCACCTCAGGGGCGGGGGCTTACAATGAGCAGTTCTTC
- | TRBD1 | TRBJ1-2 | TRBV5-6 | CASSPGGTYGYTF | TGTGCCAGCAGCCCAGGGGGGACCTATGGCTACACCTTC
- | - | TRBJ1-2 | TRBV25-1 | CASSEGWGDYGYTF | TGTGCCAGCAGTGAAGGGTGGGGCGACTATGGCTACACCTTC
- | TRBD1 | TRBJ1-3 | TRBV28 | CASSWGWTGQSNTIYF | TGTGCCAGCAGTTGGGGCTGGACAGGGCAATCGAACACCATATATTTT
- | - | TRBJ1-5 | TRBV6-5 | CASSQSGDQPQHF | TGTGCCAGCAGTCAATCGGGGGATCAGCCCCAGCATTTT
- | TRBD2 | TRBJ2-2 | TRBV7-3 | CASSVIGAGGPTGELFF | TGTGCCAGCAGCGTAATTGGTGCGGGAGGGCCCACCGGGGAGCTGTTTTTT
- | TRBD1 | TRBJ2-4 | TRBV5-1 | CASSSLEAGGAKNIQYF | TGCGCCAGCAGCTCCCTGGAGGCAGGGGGAGCCAAAAACATTCAGTACTTC
once | TRBD1 | TRBJ1-2 | TRBV9 | CASSVALGTGIDGYTF | TGTGCCAGCAGCGTAGCTCTTGGGACAGGGATTGATGGCTACACCTTC
- | - | TRBJ1-4 | TRBV29-1 | CSVAGTTTNEKLFF | TGCAGCGTCGCCGGGACGACAACTAATGAAAAACTGTTTTTT
- | TRBD1 | TRBJ2-1 | TRBV6-6 | CASSYPRGTADNEQFF | TGTGCCAGCAGTTACCCGAGAGGGACAGCTGACAATGAGCAGTTCTTC
- | - | TRBJ2-3 | TRBV5-4 | CASSLGGHNTDTQYF | TGTGCCAGCAGCTTGGGGGGACATAACACAGATACGCAGTATTTT
- | TRBD1 | TRBJ2-7 | TRBV9 | CASSPSGGRYEQYF | TGTGCCAGCAGCCCTTCAGGGGGTCGCTACGAGCAGTACTTC
- | TRBD2 | TRBJ2-1 | TRBV4-2 | CASSQDTSGEQFF | TGTGCCAGCAGCCAAGACACTAGCGGAGAGCAGTTCTTC
- | - | TRBJ1-2 | TRBV5-1 | CASSSSPGHGGYTF | TGCGCCAGCAGCTCTTCCCCGGGACACGGCGGCTACACCTTC
- | - | TRBJ2-1 | TRBV6-5 | CASSKSGRGEQFF | TGTGCCAGCAGTAAATCGGGGCGGGGTGAGCAGTTCTTC
- | - | TRBJ2-3 | TRBV27 | CASSYQGGWEDTQYF | TGTGCCAGCAGTTACCAGGGTGGCTGGGAAGATACGCAGTATTTT
- | - | TRBJ2-1 | TRBV29-1 | CSVSRVVYNEQFF | TGCAGCGTGTCGAGAGTAGTCTACAATGAGCAGTTCTTC
once | TRBD1 | TRBJ1-1 | TRBV6-5 | CASSSRDRNTEAFF | TGTGCCAGCAGTTCTAGGGACAGGAACACTGAAGCTTTCTTT
once | - | TRBJ1-2 | TRBV2 | CASRRRPEGGAYFYYGYTF | TGTGCCAGCAGGCGTCGCCCCGAGGGTGGGGCATACTTCTACTATGGCTACACCTTC
- | TRBD1 | TRBJ1-1 | TRBV7-8 | CASSLEGANTEAFF | TGTGCCAGCAGCTTAGAGGGGGCAAACACTGAAGCTTTCTTT
- | TRBD1 | TRBJ1-2 | TRBV6-4 | CASSRTGGYGYTF | TGTGCCAGCAGTCGGACAGGCGGCTATGGCTACACCTTC
once | - | TRBJ2-2 | TRBV7-3 | CASSGGPTGELFF | TGTGCCAGCAGCGGGGGCCCCACCGGGGAGCTGTTTTTT
- | TRBD2 | TRBJ2-1 | TRBV9 | CASSVEAIGRGNEQFF | TGTGCCAGCAGCGTAGAGGCAATCGGGAGGGGCAATGAGCAGTTCTTC
- | - | TRBJ1-5 | TRBV28 | CASSLDRGWGNQPQHF | TGTGCCAGCAGTTTGGATAGGGGATGGGGCAATCAGCCCCAGCATTTT
- | - | TRBJ2-7 | TRBV28 | CASSLFYEQYF | TGTGCCAGCAGTTTATTCTACGAGCAGTACTTC
- | TRBD1 | TRBJ2-3 | TRBV29-1 | CSVGGDRDTDTQYF | TGCAGCGTTGGAGGGGACAGGGACACAGATACGCAGTATTTT